These T cell receptor beta chains were read from a single sample in a study of blood T cell repertoires in COVID-19. Profiled with immunoSEQ multiplex PCR; TCRdb holds only in-frame clones, not every one. The sample yields more than 200,000 clones, around 85% seen once. Material: peripheral blood. The receptor source for this set is a woman of 80 years or more with acute or convalescent COVID-19. CDR3s leave out the opening cysteine and the closing phenylalanine or tryptophan.

V	J	CDR3
TRBV3-1/TRBV3-2	TRBJ2-2	ASSQAGVGLSGGELF
TRBV14	TRBJ1-6	ASSWTAFGIH
TRBV29-1	TRBJ2-7	SVRSGSGYEQY
TRBV5-3	TRBJ2-1	ARSLSPAGGGNEQF
TRBV10-3	TRBJ2-2	AISEVRTANTGELF
TRBV9	TRBJ1-3	ASSVQGEASGNTIY
TRBV9	TRBJ2-2	ASSASTSGLTGELF
TRBV7-9	TRBJ2-4	ASSLAQAKNIQY
TRBV2	TRBJ1-6	ASSEEGQGNSPLH
TRBV12-3/TRBV12-4	TRBJ1-5	ASSLSGNQPQH
TRBV12-3/TRBV12-4	TRBJ1-2	ASSSPGYGYT
TRBV27	TRBJ2-2	ASKAGTGGSTGELF
TRBV10-3	TRBJ2-7	AISGQGGYEQY
TRBV9	TRBJ1-2	ASSVGVQLGGYT
TRBV3-1/TRBV3-2	TRBJ1-1	ASSQGTANTEAF
TRBV5-1	TRBJ1-4	ASSLGVMSEKLF
TRBV4-1	TRBJ1-2	ASSQVVGAGNYGYT
TRBV19	TRBJ2-1	ASSVDRVFNEQF
TRBV25-1	TRBJ1-1	ARGTGGPSDTEAF
TRBV19	TRBJ1-1	ASSINTGTGGGYTEAF
TRBV4-2	TRBJ1-5	ASSQVGTDQPQH
TRBV2	TRBJ2-3	ASTEHQGVVSTDTQY
TRBV2	TRBJ2-2	ASKLLAGDTGELF
TRBV10-3	TRBJ2-1	AISESRPKAGGDNEQF
TRBV19	TRBJ1-4	ASSPGEKLF
TRBV6-5	TRBJ1-1	ASSYYLEKTEAF
TRBV6-1	TRBJ1-1	ASSEGTGAGAF
TRBV7-6	TRBJ2-4	ASSLGLAGDLAKNIQY
TRBV2	TRBJ2-1	ASRQMAGIDYNEQF
TRBV5-1	TRBJ2-7	ASRPRTGDEQY